This T cell receptor (beta chain) was observed in a study of vaccination effects on CD4 cells after COVID-19. Looking at the study overall: Before sequencing took place, the ViraFEST assay used viral peptide pools to expand antigen-specific CD4+ T cells. Samples were collected from a few convalescent patients early and late following vaccination. The second dose preceded post-vaccine samples by a median of 72 days. General study points: Marked clonal contraction of infection- and vaccine-induced clones was seen late after vaccination.

The method was immunoSEQ multiplex PCR; TCRdb's version includes in-frame clones alone and lacks a portion of them. The data show roughly 33,000 clones, approximately 72% seen once. In regard to this clone: The target antigen is unknown.

Upon completion of around 9 days in culture, CD4+ T cells were isolated. PCR-confirmed SARS-CoV-2 infection occurred in the person between March and December 2020. The cohort was immunized with two doses of either the BNT162b2 or mRNA-1273 vaccine. This CDR3 has 15 residues. CDR1 and CDR2 from the germline V gene are LGHNA and YNFKEQ. The trim removed 0 bases at V and 13 bases at J, leaving 7 bases unmatched. The chain combines TRBV4-2 with TRBJ2-1; TRBD2 matches at 12 bases. The origin of this receptor is a human donor who had a prior SARS-CoV-2 infection. Sequenced material: CD4+ T cells from PBMCs cultured without peptide, taken after COVID-19 vaccination. The CDR3 coding sequence is TGTGCCAGCAGCCAAGATACTAGCGGGAGGAGATACCAGTTCTTC. It codes for CASSQDTSGRRYQFF.